The 13 T cell receptor beta chains below were found in one sample sequenced in a study of blood T cell repertoires in COVID-19. TCRdb keeps only in-frame clones here, not all; method: immunoSEQ multiplex PCR. Found here are approximately 440,000 clones, 90% of them singletons; the top ten hold approximately 0.65%. Sample: PBMCs or T cells enriched from blood (not recorded which). These receptors all come from a man younger than 30 who had recovered from COVID-19.

The rearrangement joins TRBV28 to TRBJ2-5, with a tentative D call TRBD1 (5 bases). The CDR3 is made up of 13 amino acids. The germline CDR1 and CDR2 sequences are MDHEN and SYDVKM. The germline V and J ends were trimmed by 3 bases and 5 bases, with 10 bases remaining between them. The CDR3 DNA is TGTGCCAGCAGTTTCCAGGGTCGGGAGACCCAGTACTTC. Translated, it gives CASSFQGRETQYF.

As regards this clone: The junction shows a germline mismatch at one end, possibly a read error. The chain has TRBV3-1 (or the pseudogene TRBV3-2) and TRBJ2-2; the D gene is possibly TRBD1 (6 bases). Germline CDR1 reads LGHDT; CDR2 reads YNNKEL (reference sequence). The CDR3 extends over 13 amino acids. CDR3 protein: CARSQYRGGELFF. The CDR3 nucleotides read TGTGCCCGCAGCCAATATAGGGGGGGGGAGCTGTTTTTT.

The CDR3: CAWSAGVNQPQHF. In nucleotides, the CDR3 is TGTGCCTGGAGCGCGGGGGTCAATCAGCCCCAGCATTTT. The V call is TRBV30, the J call TRBJ1-5; D perhaps matches TRBD1 (5 bases). This CDR3 is 13 amino acids long. The V end lost 3 bases, the J end lost 3 bases, and 9 bases lay between the germline ends. Germline values: CDR1 GTSNPN, CDR2 SVGIG (reference sequence).

This clone was counted once. The chain joins TRBV5-4 to TRBJ1-2, with 7 bases aligning to TRBD1. CDR3 length: 14 residues. Germline V CDR1 and CDR2: SGHNT, YYREEE (reference sequence). The V and J ends lost 1 base and 7 bases, in that order; junction bases with no gene match: 7. This chain's CDR3 is CASSLLTGAGGYTF. CDR3 sequence (DNA): TGTGCCAGCAGCTTGCTAACAGGGGCAGGTGGCTACACCTTC.

This chain joins TRBV25-1 and TRBJ1-2; the match to TRBD1 covers 7 bases. The CDR3 is made up of 14 amino acids. The V segment lost 5 bases and the J segment 7 bases; nucleotides outside the gene matches: 10. Germline V gene data show CDR1 as MGHDK and CDR2 as SYGVNS. The CDR3 nucleotides are TGTGCCAGCAGTATCGGACAGGTACCTATTGGCTACACCTTC. It translates to CASSIGQVPIGYTF.

This clone was detected a few times. The chain uses TRBV7-2 and TRBJ2-1; D unresolved. CDR3 length: 12 amino acids. Trimming removed 2 bases at V and 7 bases at J, with 6 bases between. Germline CDR1 is SGHTA and CDR2 is FQGNSA. The CDR3 DNA follows: TGTGCCAGCAGCTTATGGGCGAATGAGCAGTTCTTC. Protein product: CASSLWANEQFF.

The gene calls are TRBV18 and TRBJ1-2, with 8 bases lining up with TRBD1. CDR1 is KGHSH, CDR2 LQKENI, per germline. With V trimmed by 2 bases and J by 6 bases, 11 bases remained unmatched. This CDR3 comprises 16 residues. Here the CDR3 reads CASSPFTQTGGNGYTF. The CDR3 DNA is TGTGCCAGCTCACCATTTACCCAAACAGGGGGTAATGGCTACACCTTC. Drawing the rest from reference TRBV18 and TRBJ1-2, the complete variable domain is NAGVMQNPRHLVRRRGQEARLRCSPMKGHSHVYWYRQLPEEGLKFMVYLQKENIIDESGMPKERFSAEFPKEGPSILRIQQVVRGDSAAYFCASSPFTQTGGNGYTFGSGTRLTVV.

The rearrangement joins TRBV19 to TRBJ1-5, with D possibly matching TRBD1 (5 bases). Germline CDR1 LNHDA, CDR2 SQIVND (reference sequence). Between the trimmed V and J ends, which lost 3 bases and 2 bases, there was a span of 14 bases. The CDR3 totals 16 residues. CDR3 protein: CASSIQGRVGNQPQHF. The DNA for the CDR3 is TGTGCCAGTAGTATTCAGGGCAGGGTGGGCAATCAGCCCCAGCATTTT.

The chain recombines TRBV5-1 with TRBJ2-7, with 7 nucleotides matching TRBD2. After removal of 7 bases from V and 3 bases from J, the junction contained 13 bases not matched to a gene. The CDR3 is 15 residues long. Per the germline V gene, CDR1 is SGHRS and CDR2 is YFSETQ. CDR3 in DNA: TGCGCCAGCTTCCCCGGGGACTACCAAAACTACGAGCAGTACTTC. This gives the protein CASFPGDYQNYEQYF.

V gene TRBV5-1 combines with J gene TRBJ2-2, with D possibly matching TRBD1 (6 bases). The V and J ends lost 0 bases and 5 bases respectively, with 14 bases between them. This CDR3 region has 16 residues. CDR1 and CDR2 from the germline V gene are SGHRS and YFSETQ. CDR3 in DNA: TGCGCCAGCAGCTTGGCCCCCGGGACAAAGACCGGGGAGCTGTTTTTT. Its translation is CASSLAPGTKTGELFF. The full variable domain, rest sourced from reference TRBV5-1 and TRBJ2-2, is KAGVTQTPRYLIKTRGQQVTLSCSPISGHRSVSWYQQTPGQGLQFLFEYFSETQRNKGNFPGRFSGRQFSNSRSEMNVSTLELGDSALYLCASSLAPGTKTGELFFGEGSRLTVL.

V and J are TRBV19 and TRBJ1-1; TRBD1 might be the D (6 bases). The CDR3 contains 13 residues. V gave up 8 bases and J gave up 0 bases, with 10 bases separating them. Per germline, CDR1 LNHDA and CDR2 SQIVND (reference sequence). The CDR3 nucleotides read TGTGCCAGTCACAGGGAATTGAACACTGAAGCTTTCTTT. Its translation is CASHRELNTEAFF.

The chain carries TRBV19 and TRBJ2-5, with D tentatively TRBD2 (7 bases). Germline V gives CDR1 LNHDA, CDR2 SQIVND (reference sequence). Deletions cut 7 bases from V and 4 bases from J, with 13 bases between. This CDR3 is built from 13 residues. In DNA form, the CDR3 reads TGTGCCAGTACCGGGGGGCGAGGAGAGACCCAGTACTTC. This sequence encodes CASTGGRGETQYF.

This clone showed up many times. This sequence joins TRBV18 and TRBJ1-4, with 7 bases that match TRBD1. With V trimmed by 3 bases and J by 2 bases, 6 bases remained unmatched. The CDR3 consists of 16 residues. Germline loops: CDR1 KGHSH, CDR2 LQKENI. The CDR3 DNA reads TGTGCCAGCTCACCGCTTTCCAGGGGGACTAATGAAAAACTGTTTTTT. Translated: CASSPLSRGTNEKLFF.